This T cell receptor (beta chain) was obtained from a study of cytomegalovirus exposure and HLA in healthy donors. This clone was seen a handful of times. Its antigen is currently unknown. Study-wide results and caveats: Confirmation was obtained in vitro that a few CMV-associated chains are specific for CMV antigens.

PCR used 60 Vbeta primers and 13 Jbeta primers. Assay: immunoSEQ multiplex PCR; the TCRdb copy retains only in-frame clones and omits some. The data hold 140,000 or so clones, with around 65% observed a single time. Sequences were obtained from PBMCs. The receptor was derived from a male donor in good health and CMV-seronegative.

CDR3 in amino acids: CASSHATGQGTEAFF. The CDR3 region has the DNA TGTGCCAGCAGCCATGCGACAGGGCAAGGCACTGAAGCTTTCTTT. The J gene is TRBJ1-1, the V gene TRBV6-6; 7 nucleotides line up with TRBD1. The CDR3 consists of 15 residues. After removal of 6 bases from V and 4 bases from J, the junction contained 11 bases not matched to a gene. From germline, CDR1 is MNHNY and CDR2 SVGAGI (reference sequence).